This T cell receptor beta chain was recovered during a study of identical twins (dated by TCRdb to the mid-2010s). Broadly, across the study: The study deep-sequenced TCR alpha and beta repertoires from monozygotic twins, unrelated adults of various ages and cord blood to test whether fetal clonotypes persist. Replicate twin experiments were performed at different times using different library preparation protocols to rule out contamination. What the work shows at the level of the full study, not this receptor alone: A weaker excess of twin sharing was found in beta out-of-frame sequences because the signal-to-noise ratio was lowered by fewer shared sequences. Zero-insertion analyses could be partly confounded by invariant T cells such as MAIT and iNKT, though diverse VJ usage argued against such confounding for most clonotypes. Because the same donors could not be followed over many years, conclusions were based on cross-sectional statistical analysis. Compared with coincidental sharing between unrelated individuals, out-of-frame TCR alpha sequences shared between twins showed an excess of sequences with low generation probability. Out-of-frame TCR alpha sharing in monozygotic twins was systematically underestimated by recombination models, whereas sharing between unrelated individuals was in agreement with the recombination models. Abundant cord blood beta clonotypes had fewer insertions, young adult naive repertoires showed a similar but weaker trend, and memory repertoires showed no such trend.

Library method: 5' RACE. The instrument was an Illumina HiSeq 2000. A universal primer binding site was added through template switching, and the final cDNA carried a unique molecular identifier so that TCR cDNA molecules could be counted accurately. First-strand cDNA for TCR alpha and beta chains was synthesized from specific primers in the conserved constant-segment region. To control for contamination, each cDNA library was double barcoded with a SMART-Mk sample barcode plus Illumina barcodes. TruSeq adapter sequences along with Illumina sample barcodes were introduced in two successive PCR steps. The TCR alpha and beta cDNA libraries were sequenced on the Illumina HiSeq platform using custom primers. The published analysis was carried out like this. MiGEC was used to process raw reads and extract unique molecular identifiers, and MiXCR was used to find CDR3 positions. For each individual, recombination models were inferred using an EM algorithm with the repgenHMM and IGoR tools. The analysis of shared clonotypes was done with the tcR package in R, with sharing normalized by the product of cloneset sizes. To study raw recombination without the effects of thymic and clonal selection, out-of-frame nonproductive sequences were analyzed. The raw public reads went through TCRdb reprocessing: fastp at Q25, MiXCR clone calling, in-frame beta chains kept. Rows merge per CDR3 protein into single entries with the most common DNA and genes. None of the V and J calls come from the authors' own analysis; TCRdb made them. The sample yields 250,000 or so distinct CDR3 sequences; approximately 8.3% were counted once. The leading ten clones occupy around 3% of the sample.

As regards this clonotype: Its specific antigen is unknown. No per-base quality is available; no much larger clone lies one base away.

Per the germline V gene (reference sequence), MNHEY is the CDR1 and SMNVEV is the CDR2. Between the V and J ends, shortened by 6 bases and 6 bases respectively, the junction contains 9 bases. Including cysteine and phenylalanine, the CDR3 has 12 amino acids. CDR3 DNA is the only sequence kept; it has 36 bases, read in frame from the first base. Every donor was a healthy Caucasian. Three pairs of female monozygotic twins, all aged about 18 to 29 years, made up the twin cohort. CD4+ and CD8+ T cell populations were isolated with positive isolation kits from Invitrogen. These same data were also listed under a study on yellow fever vaccine responses in identical twins. The second paper states: According to the authors, in identical twins the way T cells responded to vaccination appeared partly convergent and partly personalized. In identical twins, the study followed T cell clones that responded to the vaccine with precision.

The V and J genes are TRBV27 and TRBJ2-1, with no reliable assignment of the D segment. The clonotype was recovered from a woman aged 18-29 years in good health. The material sequenced was CD8+ T cells sorted from blood. CDR3 loop: CASSRSSNEQFF. At the DNA level, the sequence is TGTGCCAGCAGCCGCTCATCCAATGAGCAGTTCTTC.